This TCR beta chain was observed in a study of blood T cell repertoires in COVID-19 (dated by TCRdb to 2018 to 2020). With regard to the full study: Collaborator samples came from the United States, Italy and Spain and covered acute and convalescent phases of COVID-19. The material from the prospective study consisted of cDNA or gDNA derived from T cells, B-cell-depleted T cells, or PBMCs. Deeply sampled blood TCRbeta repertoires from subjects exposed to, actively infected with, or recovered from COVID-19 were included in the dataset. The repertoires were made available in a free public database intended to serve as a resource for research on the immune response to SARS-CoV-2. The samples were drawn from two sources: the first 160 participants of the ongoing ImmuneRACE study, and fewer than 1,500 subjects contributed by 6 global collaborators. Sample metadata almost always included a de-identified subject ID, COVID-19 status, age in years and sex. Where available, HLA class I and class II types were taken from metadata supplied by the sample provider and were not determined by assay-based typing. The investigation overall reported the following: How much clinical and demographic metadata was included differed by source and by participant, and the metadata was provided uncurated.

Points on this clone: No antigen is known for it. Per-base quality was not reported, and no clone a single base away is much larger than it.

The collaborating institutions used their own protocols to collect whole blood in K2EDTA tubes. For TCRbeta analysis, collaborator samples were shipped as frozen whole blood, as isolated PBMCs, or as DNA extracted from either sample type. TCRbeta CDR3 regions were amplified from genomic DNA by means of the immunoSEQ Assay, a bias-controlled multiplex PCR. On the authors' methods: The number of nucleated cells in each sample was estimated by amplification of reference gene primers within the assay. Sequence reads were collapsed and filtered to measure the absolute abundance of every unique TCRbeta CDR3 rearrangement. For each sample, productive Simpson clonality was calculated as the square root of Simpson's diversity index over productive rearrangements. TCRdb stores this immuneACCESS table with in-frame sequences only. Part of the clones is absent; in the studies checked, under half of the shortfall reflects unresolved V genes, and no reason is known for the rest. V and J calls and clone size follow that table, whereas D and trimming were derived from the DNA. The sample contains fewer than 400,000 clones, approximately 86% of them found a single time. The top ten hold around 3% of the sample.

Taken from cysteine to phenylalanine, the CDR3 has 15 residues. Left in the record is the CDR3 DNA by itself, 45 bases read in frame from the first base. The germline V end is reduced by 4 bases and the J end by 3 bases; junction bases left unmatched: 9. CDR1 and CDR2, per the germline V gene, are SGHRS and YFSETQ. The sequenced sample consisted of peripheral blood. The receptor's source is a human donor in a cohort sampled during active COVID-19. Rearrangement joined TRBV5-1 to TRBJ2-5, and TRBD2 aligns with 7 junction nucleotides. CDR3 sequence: CASSRGGGREETQYF. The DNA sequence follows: TGCGCCAGCAGCCGGGGTGGCGGGAGAGAAGAGACCCAGTACTTC. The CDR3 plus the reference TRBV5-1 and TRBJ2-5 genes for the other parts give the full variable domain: KAGVTQTPRYLIKTRGQQVTLSCSPISGHRSVSWYQQTPGQGLQFLFEYFSETQRNKGNFPGRFSGRQFSNSRSEMNVSTLELGDSALYLCASSRGGGREETQYFGPGTRLLVL.